The source of this T cell receptor (beta chain) is a study of T cell responses to AZD1222 COVID-19 vaccine. The CDR3 runs 15 residues. With V trimmed by 10 bases and J by 0 bases, 9 bases remained unmatched. The V gene's germline CDR1 is MDHEN and CDR2 SYDVKM. Generated by immunoSEQ multiplex PCR, the TCRdb table keeps only in-frame clones and is missing some. The sample holds around 120,000 clones, over 80% seen once. Turning to this clone: Its antigen is unidentified.

Study-wide findings and caveats: Females outnumbered males among donors, who were mostly white British; clonal diversity was possibly underestimated. The span of vaccine-associated CD4 TCRs extended across spike, with dominance at 160-218 and 743-854. In all cases, repertoires were sampled only after the peak T cell response. Among those given AZD1222, only five or six were seropositive at baseline.

The rearrangement joins TRBV28 to TRBJ1-5; 7 nucleotides match TRBD1. The material sequenced was peripheral blood, taken on day 0 of AZD1222 vaccination. The TCR was taken from an adult in good health. The CDR3 region is CAIAGGKGSNQPQHF. The DNA of the CDR3 is TGTGCCATCGCAGGGGGGAAGGGTAGCAATCAGCCCCAGCATTTT. Full variable domain (rest looked up from reference TRBV28 and TRBJ1-5): DVKVTQSSRYLVKRTGEKVFLECVQDMDHENMFWYRQDPGLGLRLIYFSYDVKMKEKGDIPEGYSVSREKKERFSLILESASTNQTSMYLCAIAGGKGSNQPQHFGDGTRLSIL.